These 24 T cell receptor beta chains originate from one sample sequenced in a study of monozygotic twins with inflammatory bowel disease. TCRdb reprocessed the 5' RACE reads; each CDR3 protein has one entry and no DNA is given. Its table records approximately 330,000 distinct CDR3 sequences. Source material: blood. The receptor source for this set is a human donor with ulcerative colitis or Crohn's disease, or a healthy co-twin of an affected twin (not recorded which).

J is TRBJ1-1 and V is TRBV6-1; TCRdb calls TRBD1, which cannot be checked without DNA. The CDR3 spans 14 residues. CDR1 and CDR2 from the germline V gene are MNHNS and SASEGT. The CDR3 is CASRIGLPPTEAFF.

The chain links TRBV12-3 or TRBV12-4 to TRBJ1-5. CDR3 length: 13 residues. Here the CDR3 reads CASSRTQEQPQHF.

CDR3: CASSLTSGGNTGELFF. The chain couples TRBV5-1 to TRBJ2-2; TCRdb's D call, TRBD2, is unchecked because there is no DNA. This CDR3 contains 16 residues. From germline, CDR1 is SGHRS and CDR2 YFSETQ.

J is TRBJ2-7 and V is TRBV5-1; TCRdb outputs TRBD2, but without DNA this stays unchecked. Germline V gene data show CDR1 as SGHRS and CDR2 as YFSETQ. CDR3 size: 14 residues. CDR3 protein: CASSPTSGFYEQYF.

The V call is TRBV3-1, the J call TRBJ2-3. The CDR3 is 12 amino acids. Germline assignment: CDR1 LGHDT and CDR2 YNNKEL (reference sequence). The CDR3 sequence: CASSQTTDTQYF.

This chain uses TRBV29-1 with TRBJ2-5; the TRBD2 assignment by TCRdb is unverifiable without DNA. CDR1 and CDR2 (germline): SQVTM, ANQGSEA. This CDR3 is built from 12 residues. The CDR3 protein is CSGRRGGETQYF.

J is TRBJ2-1 and V is TRBV5-6; the TRBD1 assignment by TCRdb is unverifiable without DNA. The germline V gene encodes CDR1 SGHDT and CDR2 YYEEEE. The CDR3 is made up of 13 amino acids. This CDR3 reads CASSLKGVGEQFF. The entire variable domain, with the rest obtained from reference TRBV5-6 and TRBJ2-1, is as follows: DAGVTQSPTHLIKTRGQQVTLRCSPKSGHDTVSWYQQALGQGPQFIFQYYEEEERQRGNFPDRFSGHQFPNYSSELNVNALLLGDSALYLCASSLKGVGEQFFGPGTRLTVL.

The genes are TRBV20-1 and TRBJ2-3; checking the TCRdb D call of TRBD2 is not possible without DNA. CDR1 and CDR2 (germline): DFQATT, SNEGSKA (reference sequence). CDR3 size: 18 residues. Here the CDR3 reads CSAHTSGGFGAEADTQYF.

This chain links TRBV5-1 with TRBJ1-5; TCRdb selects TRBD1, and the lack of DNA leaves this call unchecked. The CDR3 is made up of 13 amino acids. CDR1 and CDR2 (germline): SGHRS, YFSETQ. CDR3 loop: CASSTTGSQPQHF.

This rearrangement joins TRBV6-1 to TRBJ1-5; TCRdb proposes TRBD1, but this gene call is untestable without DNA. The CDR3 has 15 amino acids. Germline V CDR1 and CDR2: MNHNS, SASEGT. The CDR3 spells CASSEGDSSNQPQHF.

J is TRBJ1-2 and V is TRBV13; TCRdb reports TRBD1, a call that lacks DNA to check it against. The length of the CDR3 is 14 residues. CDR1 and CDR2 from the germline V gene are PRHDT and FYEKMQ (reference sequence). CDR3 sequence reads: CASSHPGVNYGYTF.

The rearrangement links TRBV27 to TRBJ2-3; TCRdb selects TRBD1, and the lack of DNA leaves this call unchecked. Germline V gives CDR1 MNHEY, CDR2 SMNVEV (reference sequence). The CDR3 extends over 16 amino acids. The CDR3 spells CASSSPWGQGTDTQYF.

The J gene is TRBJ1-1, the V gene TRBV12-3 or TRBV12-4. The CDR3 consists of 13 residues. CDR3 region: CASSSRSETEAFF.

J is TRBJ2-7 and V is TRBV7-2; the D call from TCRdb, TRBD1, cannot be confirmed without DNA. The CDR3 extends over 14 amino acids. Germline assignment: CDR1 SGHTA and CDR2 FQGNSA. The CDR3 is CASSPQGGVYEQYF.

The chain carries TRBV20-1 and TRBJ2-3. This CDR3 region has 13 residues. Germline CDR1 and CDR2: DFQATT and SNEGSKA (reference sequence). This CDR3 is CSARARGTDTQYF.

The V gene is TRBV9, the J gene TRBJ2-1; lacking DNA, the TRBD2 call made by TCRdb goes unchecked. Germline CDR1 and CDR2: SGDLS and YYNGEE. The CDR3 is made up of 14 amino acids. The CDR3 spells CASSVGGVKDEQFF.

The V call is TRBV4-1, the J call TRBJ2-1; as DNA is missing, the TRBD2 call by TCRdb cannot be tested. This CDR3 has 20 residues. Germline-derived CDR1 and CDR2 are MGHRA and YSYEKL. Here the CDR3 reads CASSQDRSGSAPLSYNEQFF.

The V and J genes are TRBV19 and TRBJ2-7; TCRdb names TRBD1, which stays unverified in the absence of DNA. Germline loops: CDR1 LNHDA, CDR2 SQIVND (reference sequence). This CDR3 comprises 16 residues. Here the CDR3 reads CASSNGQTGDSYEQYF. The full variable domain, completed using reference TRBV19 and TRBJ2-7, is DGGITQSPKYLFRKEGQNVTLSCEQNLNHDAMYWYRQDPGQGLRLIYYSQIVNDFQKGDIAEGYSVSREKKESFPLTVTSAQKNPTAFYLCASSNGQTGDSYEQYFGPGTRLTVT.

The chain carries TRBV6-5 and TRBJ2-1; TCRdb lists TRBD2, though no DNA is available to test this call. The CDR3 runs 16 residues. CDR1 and CDR2 from the germline V gene are MNHEY and SVGAGI. The CDR3: CASRGTSGRADAEQFF.

This sequence joins TRBV5-6 and TRBJ2-1. The germline V gene encodes CDR1 SGHDT and CDR2 YYEEEE. The CDR3 has 11 residues. The CDR3 loop reads CASSLGHEQFF.

V gene TRBV6-5 combines with J gene TRBJ1-1. The CDR3 runs 16 residues. Germline values: CDR1 MNHEY, CDR2 SVGAGI. This CDR3 reads CASSYSVAGTNTEAFF.

This rearrangement joins TRBV5-5 to TRBJ2-3; the D call from TCRdb, TRBD1, cannot be confirmed without DNA. The CDR3 runs 15 residues. Germline V gene data show CDR1 as SGHKS and CDR2 as YYEKEE (reference sequence). CDR3 protein: CASSAESQGTDTQYF.

V is TRBV7-9 and J is TRBJ2-1; there is no DNA to check the TCRdb D call of TRBD2. This CDR3 comprises 14 residues. Germline V gene lookup returns CDR1 SEHNR and CDR2 FQNEAQ (reference sequence). The CDR3: CASSLASGVAGQFF.

This chain uses TRBV15 with TRBJ2-1; the TCRdb call, TRBD2, lacks DNA for checking. The CDR3 extends over 16 amino acids. Germline assignment: CDR1 LNHNV and CDR2 YYDKDF (reference sequence). The CDR3 sequence is CATSRGGLVSYNEQFF.